The next 2 T cell receptor beta chains were all read from a single sample in a study of CD8+ T cells in alopecia areata. cDNA serving as the sequencing template came from extracted, reverse transcribed RNA. Sequenced by immunoSEQ multiplex PCR; TCRdb stores in-frame clones only, minus some. The repertoire has over 100,000 clones, none seen only once; the ten largest take around 19%. The specimen sequenced was lesional skin. Source of these receptors: a C3H/HeJ mouse with alopecia areata. Strain haplotype (MHC): H2-k.

This clone was seen more than once but under ten times. Gene labels here are mouse ones. The CDR3 end is not reached by the read, which stops 4 residues before it; the germline J gene fills it in. This chain joins TRBV19 and TRBJ2-3; possible D gene TRBD2, 7 bases. In germline, CDR1 is FNHDT, CDR2 SITEND (reference sequence). V lost 6 bases to trimming and J lost 0 bases, with 11 bases between them. CDR3 length: 14 amino acids. The CDR3 is CASTWGASAETLYF. Incomplete CDR3 DNA: TGTGCCAGCACATGGGGGGCGAGTGCAGAA. Based on the CDR3 plus reference TRBV19 and TRBJ2-3, the full variable domain is GGIITQTPKFLIGQEGQKLTLKCQQNFNHDTMYWYRQDSGKGLRLIYYSITENDLQKGDLSEGYDASREKKSSFSLTVTSAQKNEMAVFLCASTWGASAETLYFGSGTRLTVL.

In this sample, this clone turned up a few times. The listed genes are named as in mouse. Read coverage stops 4 residues before the CDR3 terminus; the germline J gene supplies the remainder. The chain links TRBV19 to TRBJ1-4, with D tentatively TRBD1 (5 bases). The CDR3 sequence is 15 residues long. Trimming cost V 1 base and J 3 bases, with 10 bases left between them. The V gene's germline CDR1 is FNHDT and CDR2 SITEND (reference sequence). CDR3 DNA, as far as it was read: TGTGCCAGCAGTATACGGTCAGGGCCCAACGAA. This translates into CASSIRSGPNE. The full CDR3 protein is CASSIRSGPNERLFF.